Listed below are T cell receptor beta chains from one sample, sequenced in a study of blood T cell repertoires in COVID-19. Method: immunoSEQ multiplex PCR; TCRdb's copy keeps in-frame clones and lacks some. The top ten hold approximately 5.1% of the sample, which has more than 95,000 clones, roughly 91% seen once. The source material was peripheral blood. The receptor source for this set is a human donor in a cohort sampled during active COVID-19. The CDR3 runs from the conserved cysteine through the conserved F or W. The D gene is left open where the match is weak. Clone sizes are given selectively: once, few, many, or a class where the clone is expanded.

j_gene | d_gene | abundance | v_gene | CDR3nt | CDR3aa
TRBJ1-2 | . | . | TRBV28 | TGTGCCAGCAGTGGCCATCCGGAGGGCTACACCTTC | CASSGHPEGYTF
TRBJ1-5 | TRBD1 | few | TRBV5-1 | TGCGCCAGCAGCTTGGCGGGGGCAGGGGGACAGCCCCAGCATTTT | CASSLAGAGGQPQHF
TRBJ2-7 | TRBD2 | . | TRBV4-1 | TGCGCCAGCAGCCGAACTAGCGGATCCTACGAGCAGTACTTC | CASSRTSGSYEQYF
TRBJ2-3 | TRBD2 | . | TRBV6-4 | TGTGCCAGCAGTACCAGCGGGGGGAGCACAGATACGCAGTATTTT | CASSTSGGSTDTQYF
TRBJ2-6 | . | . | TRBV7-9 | TGTGCCTACGGAGTAGGGAGCCCTGGGGCCAACGTCCTGACTTTC | CAYGVGSPGANVLTF
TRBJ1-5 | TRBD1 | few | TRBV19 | TGTGCCAGTAGTATAGCGCAGGGGGCGCGCAATCAGCCCCAGCATTTT | CASSIAQGARNQPQHF
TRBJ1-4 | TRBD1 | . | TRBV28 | TGTGCCAGCAGTCGGACAGGCGGTGAAAAACTGTTTTTT | CASSRTGGEKLFF
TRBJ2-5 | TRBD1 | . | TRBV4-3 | TGCGCCAGCAGCCAACGCTACAGGGGCCAAGAGACCCAGTACTTC | CASSQRYRGQETQYF
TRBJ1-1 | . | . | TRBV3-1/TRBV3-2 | TGTGCCAGCAGCCAAGATCTCGGCAGGGTGTCGGAAGCTTTCTTT | CASSQDLGRVSEAFF
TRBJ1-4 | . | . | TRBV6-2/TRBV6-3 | TGTGCCAGCAGTTACTCGGGACTGAGTAATGAAAAACTGTTTTTT | CASSYSGLSNEKLFF
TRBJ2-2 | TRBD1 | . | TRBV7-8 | TGTGCCAGCAGCCCAGTGAAGGCAGACAGGGTCACCGGGGAGCTGTTTTTT | CASSPVKADRVTGELFF
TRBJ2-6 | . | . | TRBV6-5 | TGTGCCAGCACAGTTTTTGGGGCCAACGTCCTGACTTTC | CASTVFGANVLTF
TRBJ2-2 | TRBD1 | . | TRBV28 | TGTGCCAGCAGTTTCAGGGGGCTTAACACCGGGGAGCTGTTTTTT | CASSFRGLNTGELFF
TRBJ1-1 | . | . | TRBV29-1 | TGCAGCGGGGGGGGAGGGAACACTGAAGCTTTCTTT | CSGGGGNTEAFF
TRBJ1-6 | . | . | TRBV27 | TGTGCCAGCAGTTTAGGGCAGGGTGTCTCACCCCTCCACTTT | CASSLGQGVSPLHF
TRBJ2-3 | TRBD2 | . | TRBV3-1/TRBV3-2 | TGTGCCACTACTAGCGCGAGCACAGATACGCAGTATTTT | CATTSASTDTQYF
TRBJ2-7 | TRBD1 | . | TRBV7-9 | TGTGCCAGCAGCTTAGTGTCCGGGACAGCCTACGAGCAGTACTTC | CASSLVSGTAYEQYF
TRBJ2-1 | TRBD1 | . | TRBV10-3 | TGTGCCATCACCCGGGACAGGGGGCCTTCGGCTAGCGCCAATGAGCAGTTCTTC | CAITRDRGPSASANEQFF
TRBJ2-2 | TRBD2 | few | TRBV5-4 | TGTGCCAGCAGCCGCGGTAGCGGGAGGGGTTACACCGGGGAGCTGTTTTTT | CASSRGSGRGYTGELFF
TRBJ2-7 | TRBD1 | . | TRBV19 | TGTGCCAGTAGTTCTCACCAGGGGGAAACCTACGAGCAGTACTTC | CASSSHQGETYEQYF
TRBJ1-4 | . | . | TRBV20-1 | TGCAGTGCTAGTCCCAGGATTAATGAAAAACTGTTTTTT | CSASPRINEKLFF
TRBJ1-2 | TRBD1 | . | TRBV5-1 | TGCGCCAGCAGCCTGGGGGGGACAGGGACTTATCATGGCTACACCTTC | CASSLGGTGTYHGYTF
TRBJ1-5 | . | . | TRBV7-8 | TGTGCCAGCAGCTTAGACCTTAACAGAAATCAGCCCCAGCATTTT | CASSLDLNRNQPQHF
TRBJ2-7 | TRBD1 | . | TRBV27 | TGTGCCAGCAGTTTAAGAGGGGACAGGATATACGAGCAGTACTTC | CASSLRGDRIYEQYF
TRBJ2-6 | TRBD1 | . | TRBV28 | TGTGCCAGCAGTTTACCCCCCCCCAGTTCACCGGGACAGGAGGCTGGGGCCAACGTCCTGACTTTC | CASSLPPPSSPGQEAGANVLTF
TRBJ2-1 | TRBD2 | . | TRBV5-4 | TGTGCCAGCAGCTTGGCTTTGCGGGGGAACAATGAGCAGTTCTTC | CASSLALRGNNEQFF
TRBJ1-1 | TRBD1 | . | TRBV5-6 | TGTGCCAGCAGCTTGTGGGTAACAGGGGGGGTCACTGAAGCTTTCTTT | CASSLWVTGGVTEAFF
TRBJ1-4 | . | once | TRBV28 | TGTGCCAGCAGAACAGGGTTGGGAACTAATGAAAAACTGTTTTTT | CASRTGLGTNEKLFF
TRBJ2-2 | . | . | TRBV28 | TGTGCCAGCAGTTCAGGCCAGACCGGGGAGCTGTTTTTT | CASSSGQTGELFF
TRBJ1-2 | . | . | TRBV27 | TGTGCCAGCAGGGGGCTGGGGAATGGCTACACCTTC | CASRGLGNGYTF
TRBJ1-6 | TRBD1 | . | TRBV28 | TGTGCCAGCAGCCCAATAGGCCAGGGACAGGGGTATTCACCCCTCCACTTT | CASSPIGQGQGYSPLHF
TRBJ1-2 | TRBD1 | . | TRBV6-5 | TGTGCCAGCAGAGGGCCAGGGGGTCGTGGCTACACCTTC | CASRGPGGRGYTF
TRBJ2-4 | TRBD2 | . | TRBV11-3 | TGTGCCAGCAGCTTAGGGTCCGGGACTAGCCCCCTAAACATTCAGTACTTC | CASSLGSGTSPLNIQYF
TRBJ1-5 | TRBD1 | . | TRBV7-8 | TGTGCCAGCAGCTTCGTTCGGGACAGGGGGAATCAGCCCCAGCATTTT | CASSFVRDRGNQPQHF